This TCR beta chain was captured by sequencing in a study of shared clonotypes between healthy human individuals. Study conclusions and caveats: Researchers found naive subsets generally carried larger estimated richness than memory subsets.

Caucasian adults residing in Nashville, Tennessee made up all the donors. The repertoire was sequenced with immunoSEQ multiplex PCR; TCRdb's copy has only in-frame clones and lacks some. This table holds over a million clones, around 95% found once. Germline values: CDR1 MNHNS, CDR2 SASEGT. V lost 5 bases and J lost 5, with 6 bases in between. This CDR3 is built from 11 residues. Of note for this clone: What it binds is not known.

What was sequenced was naive CD4+ T cells sorted from blood. Indicated subset: CD45RA+ positively selected. The TCR sequence derives from a man aged 25-45 years in good health. This chain joins TRBV6-1 and TRBJ2-5, with D unclear. DNA for the CDR3: TGTGCCAGCAGTCCTCTGGAGACCCAGTACTTC. Its protein product is CASSPLETQYF.